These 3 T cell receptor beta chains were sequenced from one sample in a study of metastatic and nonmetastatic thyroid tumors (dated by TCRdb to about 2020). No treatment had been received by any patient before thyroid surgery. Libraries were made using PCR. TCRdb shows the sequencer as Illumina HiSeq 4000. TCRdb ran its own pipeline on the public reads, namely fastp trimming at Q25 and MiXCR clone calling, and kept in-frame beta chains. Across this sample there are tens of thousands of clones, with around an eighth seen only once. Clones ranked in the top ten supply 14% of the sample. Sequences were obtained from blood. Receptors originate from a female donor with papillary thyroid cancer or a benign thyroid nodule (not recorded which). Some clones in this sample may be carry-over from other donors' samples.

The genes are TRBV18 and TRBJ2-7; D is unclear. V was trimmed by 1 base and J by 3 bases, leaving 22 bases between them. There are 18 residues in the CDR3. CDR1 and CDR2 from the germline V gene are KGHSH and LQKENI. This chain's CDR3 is CASSPLYGRGPRLYEQYF. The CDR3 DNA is TGTGCCAGCTCACCACTGTATGGACGCGGTCCCAGACTCTACGAGCAGTACTTC.

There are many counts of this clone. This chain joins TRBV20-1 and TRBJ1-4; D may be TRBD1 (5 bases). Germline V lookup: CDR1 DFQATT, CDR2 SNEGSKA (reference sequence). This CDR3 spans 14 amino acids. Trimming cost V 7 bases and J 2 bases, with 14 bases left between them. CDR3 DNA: TGCAGTGTCGGGGGGGGAGGGACTAATGAAAAACTGTTTTTT. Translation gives CSVGGGGTNEKLFF.

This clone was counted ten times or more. This chain's CDR3 is CASSLAVSGYNEQFF. The DNA for the CDR3 is TGCGCCAGCAGCTTGGCCGTAAGCGGCTACAATGAGCAGTTCTTC. This chain uses TRBV5-1 with TRBJ2-1, with D perhaps matching TRBD2 (5 bases). V lost 0 bases and J 3 bases, leaving 10 bases between the germline ends. Germline CDR1 reads SGHRS; CDR2 reads YFSETQ. There are 15 residues in the CDR3.